This T cell receptor beta chain was obtained from a study of beta chain features in type 1 diabetes. Findings of the study overall: TCRB repertoires of naive, central memory and Treg cells appeared more similar among patients than among healthy donors. TCRB CDR3s were moderately but significantly shorter in Type 1 diabetes patients in all four CD4+ subsets.

Regarding this clone: Its matching antigen is unknown.

CDR1 and CDR2 (germline): SEHNR, FQNEAQ (reference sequence). The CDR3 is made up of 15 amino acids. The ends were cut back, 6 bases at V and 0 bases at J, with 12 bases in the middle. The investigators reverse transcribed all of the isolated RNA, so they sequenced expressed TCRB transcripts. An average near 3.57 million reads came from naive, central memory and regulatory T cell samples. The table came from immunoSEQ multiplex PCR; TCRdb's copy has only in-frame clones and leaves some out. The data contain around 140,000 clones, approximately 10% of them singletons. Sequenced: central memory CD4+ T cells from blood. This chain joins TRBV7-9 and TRBJ1-3; possible D gene TRBD1, 5 bases. This receptor was obtained from a middle-aged woman in good health. In nucleotides, the CDR3 is TGTGCCAGCAGTTTTGGGGGGGGCTCTGGAAACACCATATATTTT. It yields the protein CASSFGGGSGNTIYF.